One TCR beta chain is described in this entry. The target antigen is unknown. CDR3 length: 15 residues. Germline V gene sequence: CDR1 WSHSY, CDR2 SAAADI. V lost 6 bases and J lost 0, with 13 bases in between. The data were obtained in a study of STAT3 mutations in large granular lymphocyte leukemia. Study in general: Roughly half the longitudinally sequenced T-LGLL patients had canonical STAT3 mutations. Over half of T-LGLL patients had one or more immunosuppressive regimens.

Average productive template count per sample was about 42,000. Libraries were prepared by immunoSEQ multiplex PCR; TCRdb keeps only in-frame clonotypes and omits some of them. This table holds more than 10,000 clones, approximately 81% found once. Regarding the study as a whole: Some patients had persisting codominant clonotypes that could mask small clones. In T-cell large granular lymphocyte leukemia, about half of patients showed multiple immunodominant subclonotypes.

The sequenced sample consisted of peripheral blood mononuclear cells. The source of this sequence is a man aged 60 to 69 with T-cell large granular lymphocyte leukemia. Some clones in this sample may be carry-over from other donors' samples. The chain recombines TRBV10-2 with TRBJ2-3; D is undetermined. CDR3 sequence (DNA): TGCGCCAGCAGAGCCTCTCCGAGTAGCACAGATACGCAGTATTTT. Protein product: CASRASPSSTDTQYF.